The clone carrying this T cell receptor (beta chain) has just one count. As yet, its antigen is unknown. Other DNA sequences in the same sample also yield this CDR3. CD8 cells classed as naive were CD45RO-negative and positively selected for CCR7, excluding terminally differentiated effector memory CD45RA+ cells. This entry comes from a study of shared clonotypes between healthy human individuals. Turning to the study itself: A donor's plate count was three for CD4 naive and three for CD4 memory; CD8 naive had two and CD8 memory one. Whole-study findings and limits: The genetic and exposure-history diversity represented was limited by few donors.

Original methodology: ImmunoSEQ yielded junction-only sequences lacking quality scores, so filtering differed. Using immunoSEQ multiplex PCR, the repertoire was profiled, and TCRdb retains in-frame clones only, with some absent. The V and J calls and clone size come from that table; D and trimming were worked out from the DNA. The sample yields a few million clones, around 95% seen once. V was cut by 2 bases and J by 5 bases, with 3 bases left in between. CDR3 length equals 11 residues. Germline V CDR1 and CDR2: MGHDK, SYGVNS. The receptor's source is a man between 18 and 35 years old in good health. Some clones in this sample may be carry-over from other donors' samples. V usage is TRBV25-1 and J usage is TRBJ2-5, with no clear D. Sequencing used naive CD8+ T cells from PBMCs. CDR3 protein: CASSEGETQYF. CDR3 nucleotide sequence: TGTGCCAGCAGTGAAGGCGAGACCCAGTACTTC.